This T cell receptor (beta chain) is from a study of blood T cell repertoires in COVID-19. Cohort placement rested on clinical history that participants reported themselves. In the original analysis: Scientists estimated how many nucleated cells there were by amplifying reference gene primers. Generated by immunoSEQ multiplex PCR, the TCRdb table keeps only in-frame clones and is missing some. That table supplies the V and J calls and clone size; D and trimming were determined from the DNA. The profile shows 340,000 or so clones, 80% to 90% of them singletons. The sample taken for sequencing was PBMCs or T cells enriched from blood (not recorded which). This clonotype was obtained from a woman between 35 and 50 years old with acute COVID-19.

The CDR3 loop reads CASSGDRGYQNYGYTF. The CDR3 DNA follows: TGTGCCAGCAGCGGGGACAGGGGGTACCAGAACTATGGCTACACCTTC. V usage is TRBV7-2 and J usage is TRBJ1-2; 11 nucleotides match TRBD1. V was clipped by 5 bases and J by 2 bases; unmatched bases: 7. This CDR3 region has 16 residues. Germline values: CDR1 SGHTA, CDR2 FQGNSA.